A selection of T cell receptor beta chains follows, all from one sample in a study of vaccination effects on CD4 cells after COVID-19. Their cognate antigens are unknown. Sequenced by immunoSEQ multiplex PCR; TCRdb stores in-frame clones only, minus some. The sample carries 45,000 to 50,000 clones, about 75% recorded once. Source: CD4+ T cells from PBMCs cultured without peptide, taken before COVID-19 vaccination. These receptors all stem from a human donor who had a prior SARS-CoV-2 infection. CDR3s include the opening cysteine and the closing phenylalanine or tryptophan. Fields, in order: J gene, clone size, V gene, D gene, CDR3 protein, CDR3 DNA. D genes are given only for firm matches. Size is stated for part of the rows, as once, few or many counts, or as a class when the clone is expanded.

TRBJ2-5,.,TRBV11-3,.,CASSLTGWYQETQYF,TGTGCCAGCAGCCTGACCGGTTGGTACCAAGAGACCCAGTACTTC
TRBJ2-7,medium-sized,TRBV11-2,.,CASSFDIYSYEQYF,TGTGCCAGCAGCTTCGACATTTATTCCTACGAGCAGTACTTC
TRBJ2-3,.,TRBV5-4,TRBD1,CASSSARGRRDTQYF,TGTGCCAGCAGCTCGGCTAGGGGGCGTAGGGATACGCAGTATTTT
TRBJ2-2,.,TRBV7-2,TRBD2,CASTQWTSGRVSGELFF,TGTGCCAGCACCCAATGGACTAGCGGGAGGGTGTCCGGGGAGCTGTTTTTT
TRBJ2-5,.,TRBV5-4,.,CASSLLVDKSLETQYF,TGTGCCAGCAGCTTGCTTGTGGATAAGAGTTTAGAGACCCAGTACTTC
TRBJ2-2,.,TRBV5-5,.,CASTQSSPTRTGELFF,TGTGCCAGCACCCAATCCTCGCCTACTAGAACCGGGGAGCTGTTTTTT
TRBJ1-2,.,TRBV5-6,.,CASRSVGAVLGYTF,TGTGCCAGCAGATCAGTGGGTGCCGTGCTTGGCTACACCTTC
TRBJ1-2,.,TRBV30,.,CAWSVKVLANYGYTF,TGTGCCTGGAGTGTTAAGGTCCTTGCTAACTATGGCTACACCTTC
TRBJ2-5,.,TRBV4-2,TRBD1,CASSQDHGTAEETQYF,TGTGCCAGCAGCCAAGATCATGGGACAGCAGAAGAGACCCAGTACTTC
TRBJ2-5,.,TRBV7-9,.,CASSQEDLQETQYF,TGTGCCAGCAGCCAAGAGGACCTACAAGAGACCCAGTACTTC
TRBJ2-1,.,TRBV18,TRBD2,CASSPPGTSFSYNEQFF,TGTGCCAGCTCACCGCCCGGGACTAGCTTTTCCTACAATGAGCAGTTCTTC
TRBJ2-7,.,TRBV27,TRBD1,CASSFDRGYEQYF,TGTGCCAGCAGTTTCGACAGGGGATACGAGCAGTACTTC
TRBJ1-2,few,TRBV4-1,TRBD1,CASSHPGQGARGYTF,TGCGCCAGCAGCCACCCGGGACAGGGGGCGCGTGGCTACACCTTC
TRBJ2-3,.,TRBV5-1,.,CASRPQGSTDTQYF,TGCGCCAGCCGCCCGCAGGGGAGCACAGATACGCAGTATTTT
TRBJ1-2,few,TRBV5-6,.,CASSEAQGRSNYGYTF,TGTGCCAGCAGCGAAGCGCAGGGGAGATCTAACTATGGCTACACCTTC
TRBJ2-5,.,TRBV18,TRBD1,CASSGDRESETQYF,TGTGCCAGCTCAGGGGACAGGGAATCAGAGACCCAGTACTTC
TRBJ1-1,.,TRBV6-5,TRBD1,CASSYSGGGAYTEAFF,TGTGCCAGCAGTTACTCAGGAGGGGGCGCCTACACTGAAGCTTTCTTT
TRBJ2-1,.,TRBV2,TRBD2,CASSEARGASGNEQFF,TGTGCCAGCAGTGAAGCGAGGGGGGCTAGCGGGAATGAGCAGTTCTTC
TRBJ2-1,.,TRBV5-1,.,CASSWVQTPKNNEQFF,TGCGCCAGCAGCTGGGTGCAGACGCCGAAGAACAATGAGCAGTTCTTC
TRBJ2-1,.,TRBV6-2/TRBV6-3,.,CASRQRADQGGLNEQFF,TGTGCCAGCCGCCAGCGGGCCGACCAGGGCGGGCTCAATGAGCAGTTCTTC
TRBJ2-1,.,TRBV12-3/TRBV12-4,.,CASRPGLYNEQFF,TGTGCCAGCAGACCCGGACTATACAATGAGCAGTTCTTC
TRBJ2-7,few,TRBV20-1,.,CSASSDYSYEQYF,TGCAGTGCTAGTTCGGACTACTCCTACGAGCAGTACTTC
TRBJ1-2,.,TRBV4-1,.,CASSQEIVKGRGGYTF,TGCGCCAGCAGCCAAGAGATTGTAAAGGGGAGGGGTGGCTACACCTTC
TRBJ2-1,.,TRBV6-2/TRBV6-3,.,CASSKPGRNYNEQFF,TGTGCCAGCAGCAAACCGGGACGGAACTACAATGAGCAGTTCTTC
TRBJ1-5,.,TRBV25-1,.,CASTGRASGNQPQHF,TGTGCCAGCACAGGCAGGGCGTCGGGCAATCAGCCCCAGCATTTT
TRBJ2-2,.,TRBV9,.,CASSPHLTGTNTGELFF,TGTGCCAGCAGCCCCCACTTGACAGGGACTAACACCGGGGAGCTGTTTTTT
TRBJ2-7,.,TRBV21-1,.,CASSKELAGSYEQYF,TGTGCCAGCAGCAAAGAACTAGCGGGAAGTTACGAGCAGTACTTC
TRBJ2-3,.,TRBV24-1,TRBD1,CATSDRDRGGDTQYF,TGTGCCACCAGTGACCGGGACAGGGGTGGGGATACGCAGTATTTT
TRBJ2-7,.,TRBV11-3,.,CASSFGRGGYEQYF,TGTGCCAGCAGCTTCGGTAGGGGAGGCTACGAGCAGTACTTC
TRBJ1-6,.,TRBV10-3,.,CAISGARGAIGNSPLHF,TGTGCCATCAGTGGTGCGCGGGGGGCCATTGGAAATTCACCCCTCCACTTT
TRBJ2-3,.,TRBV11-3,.,CASSSRQGTDTQYF,TGTGCCAGCAGCTCACGACAGGGCACAGATACGCAGTATTTT
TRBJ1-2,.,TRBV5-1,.,CASSGDGRPSYGYTF,TGCGCCAGCAGCGGGGACGGTCGGCCGAGCTATGGCTACACCTTC
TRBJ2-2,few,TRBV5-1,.,CASSFTSTGELFF,TGCGCCAGCAGCTTTACTAGCACCGGGGAGCTGTTTTTT
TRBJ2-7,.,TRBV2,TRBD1,CASAQGASYEQYF,TGTGCCAGCGCCCAGGGGGCTTCCTACGAGCAGTACTTC
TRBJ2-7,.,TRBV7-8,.,CASSFELSYEQYF,TGTGCCAGCAGCTTCGAACTTTCCTACGAGCAGTACTTC
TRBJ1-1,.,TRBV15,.,CATSRDTNTEAFF,TGTGCCACCAGCAGAGACACCAACACTGAAGCTTTCTTT
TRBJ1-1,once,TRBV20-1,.,CSATDRRRAFF,TGCAGTGCTACTGACCGGAGGAGGGCTTTCTTT
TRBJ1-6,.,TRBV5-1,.,CASSATGAPLPLHF,TGCGCCAGCAGCGCGACCGGGGCCCCACTCCCCCTCCACTTT
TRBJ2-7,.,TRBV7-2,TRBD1,CASSPGQGAFYEQYF,TGTGCCAGCAGTCCCGGACAGGGGGCTTTCTACGAGCAGTACTTC
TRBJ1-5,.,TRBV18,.,CASSPVAGPRTPQHF,TGTGCCAGCTCACCAGTAGCGGGCCCGAGAACGCCCCAGCATTTT
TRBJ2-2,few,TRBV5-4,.,CASSLSGGSGELFF,TGTGCCAGCAGCTTGTCAGGCGGATCCGGGGAGCTGTTTTTT
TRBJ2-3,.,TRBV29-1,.,CSAADWITDTQYF,TGCAGCGCCGCGGACTGGATTACAGATACGCAGTATTTT
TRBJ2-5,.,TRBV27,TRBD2,CASMPGGGYETQYF,TGTGCCAGCATGCCCGGCGGGGGGTACGAGACCCAGTACTTC
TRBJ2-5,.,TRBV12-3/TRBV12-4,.,CASSQGGETQYF,TGTGCCAGCAGTCAGGGCGGAGAGACCCAGTACTTC